The clone carrying this T cell receptor (beta chain) occurred once. Its antigen is still unknown. The CDR3 is made up of 16 amino acids. CDR1 MNHEY and CDR2 SVGAGI come from the germline V gene. V dropped 2 bases and J dropped 6 bases, with 16 bases sitting between them. TCR beta cDNA libraries included unique molecular identifiers. TCRdb ran MiXCR on the PCR reads and lists one entry per CDR3 protein. Among 820,000 or so distinct CDR3 sequences listed, approximately 53% were seen once. This entry belongs to a study of post-analysis software for immune sequencing data. As for the study in general: As for disease course, relapsing-remitting, secondary progressive and progressive-relapsing multiple sclerosis were all included.

The study, taken as a whole, reports: Relative to controls, patients had about 5 TRBV segments at higher frequency, with TRBV5-6, TRBV5-1 and TRBV20-1 among these.

The chain carries TRBV6-5 and TRBJ2-2, with a possible D match to TRBD2 (6 bases). Material for sequencing was blood. The receptor's source is a girl aged 5-17 years with multiple sclerosis. CDR3: CASSYAWFGSAGELFF. The CDR3 bases are TGTGCCAGCAGTTACGCCTGGTTCGGGAGTGCCGGGGAGCTGTTTTTT.